The text below deals with one T cell receptor (beta chain). What antigen it recognizes has not been identified. No base quality values were provided; no much bigger clone lies one nucleotide off. CDR1 is given as LGHNA and CDR2 as YNFKEQ, both from the germline V gene. Including the terminal cysteine and phenylalanine, the CDR3 comprises 12 residues. The only DNA kept is the CDR3, 36 bases in frame from the first base. V is shortened by 11 bases, J by 7 bases, and the region joining them spans 15 bases. The sample is drawn from a study of blood T cell repertoires in COVID-19 (dated by TCRdb to 2020 to 2022). About the investigation overall: Collaborator samples came from the United States, Italy and Spain and covered acute and convalescent phases of COVID-19. The repertoires were released in a freely available public database intended as a resource for research on the immune response to SARS-CoV-2. Subjects who had been exposed to COVID-19, were actively infected with it, or had recovered from it provided the deeply sampled blood TCRbeta repertoires that made up the dataset. HLA class I and class II types, where available, came from metadata supplied by the sample provider rather than from assay-based typing. Nearly every sample came with metadata listing a de-identified subject ID, COVID-19 status, age in years and sex. The samples were drawn from two sources: the first 160 participants of the ongoing ImmuneRACE study, and 950 to 1,500 subjects contributed by 6 global collaborators. The material from the prospective study consisted of cDNA or gDNA derived from T cells, B-cell-depleted T cells, or PBMCs. The research as a whole found: The amount of clinical and demographic metadata varied by source and participant and was provided uncurated.

TCRbeta CDR3 regions were amplified from genomic DNA using the immunoSEQ Assay, a bias-controlled multiplex PCR. The paper's processing steps were these. Within the assay, amplification of reference gene primers was used to estimate how many nucleated cells each sample contained. Sequence reads were collapsed and filtered to measure the absolute abundance of every unique TCRbeta CDR3 rearrangement. For each sample, productive Simpson clonality was calculated as the square root of Simpson's diversity index over productive rearrangements. TCRdb took this table from immuneACCESS and kept in-frame rearrangements with V and J called. Such tables lack part of the clones; where checked against another copy, unresolved V genes explain under half of the gap, and the rest is unexplained. That table furnishes V, J and clone size, whereas the DNA furnished D and trimming. In all, the sample holds 170,000 or so clones, and around 90% of those were seen once. The top ten constitute approximately 0.62% of the sample.

In Seattle, one collaborating source enrolled patients while the infection was active and tracked those patients longitudinally over the course of disease. Whole blood was collected in K2EDTA tubes by collaborating institutions according to the institutions' own protocols. For TCRbeta analysis, collaborators shipped samples as frozen whole blood, isolated PBMCs, or DNA extracted from either of those sample types. Recombination connected TRBV4-2 to TRBJ1-3, and TRBD1 may be the D gene, going by 6 matching bases. Sequencing was done on a sample of peripheral blood. This receptor was identified in a man aged 55 to 70 with COVID-19, enrolled during active disease. The encoded CDR3 is CAVRGTFNTIYF. The bases read TGTGCCGTCAGGGGCACGTTCAACACCATATATTTT.